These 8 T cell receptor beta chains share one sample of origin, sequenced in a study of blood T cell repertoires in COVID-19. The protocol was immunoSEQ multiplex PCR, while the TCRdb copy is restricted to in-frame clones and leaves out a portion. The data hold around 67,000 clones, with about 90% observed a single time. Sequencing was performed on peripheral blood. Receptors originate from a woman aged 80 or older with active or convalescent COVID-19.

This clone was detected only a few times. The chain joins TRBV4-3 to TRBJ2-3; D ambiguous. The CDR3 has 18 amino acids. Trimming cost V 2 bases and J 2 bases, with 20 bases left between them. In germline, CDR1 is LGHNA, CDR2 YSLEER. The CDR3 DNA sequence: TGCGCCAGCAGCCAATCTGCGCCGACACTTGCCTTCACAGATACGCAGTATTTT. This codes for CASSQSAPTLAFTDTQYF.

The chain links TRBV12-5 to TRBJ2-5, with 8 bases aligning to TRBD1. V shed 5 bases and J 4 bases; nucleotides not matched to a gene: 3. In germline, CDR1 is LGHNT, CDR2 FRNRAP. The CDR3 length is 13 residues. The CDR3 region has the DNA TGTGCTAGTGGTGAACAGGGGGGAGAGACCCAGTACTTC. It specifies CASGEQGGETQYF.

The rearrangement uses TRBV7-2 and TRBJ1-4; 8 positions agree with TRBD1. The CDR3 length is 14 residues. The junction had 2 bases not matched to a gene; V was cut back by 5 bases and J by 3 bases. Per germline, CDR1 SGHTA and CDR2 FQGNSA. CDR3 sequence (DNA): TGTGCCAGCAGCCGGACAGGGTCTAATGAAAAACTGTTTTTT. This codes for CASSRTGSNEKLFF.

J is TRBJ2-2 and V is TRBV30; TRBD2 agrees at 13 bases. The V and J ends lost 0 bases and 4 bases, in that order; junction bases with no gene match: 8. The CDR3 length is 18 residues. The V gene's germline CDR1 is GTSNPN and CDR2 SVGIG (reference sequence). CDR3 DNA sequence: TGTGCCTGGAGTGTACAAACTAGCGGGAGGGTGGGCACCGGGGAGCTGTTTTTT. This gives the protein CAWSVQTSGRVGTGELFF. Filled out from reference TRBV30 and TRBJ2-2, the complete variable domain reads SQTIHQWPATLVQPVGSPLSLECTVEGTSNPNLYWYRQAAGRGLQLLFYSVGIGQISSEVPQNLSASRPQDRQFILSSKKLLLSDSGFYLCAWSVQTSGRVGTGELFFGEGSRLTVL.

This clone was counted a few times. The CDR3 reads CASSQTTGRNSPLHF. As DNA, the CDR3 is TGTGCCAGCAGCCAGACGACAGGGCGGAATTCACCCCTCCACTTT. This chain uses TRBV14 with TRBJ1-6; the match to TRBD1 covers 7 bases. The CDR3 totals 15 residues. The trim removed 3 bases at V and 7 bases at J, leaving 6 bases unmatched. Germline CDR1 and CDR2: SGHDN and FVKESK.

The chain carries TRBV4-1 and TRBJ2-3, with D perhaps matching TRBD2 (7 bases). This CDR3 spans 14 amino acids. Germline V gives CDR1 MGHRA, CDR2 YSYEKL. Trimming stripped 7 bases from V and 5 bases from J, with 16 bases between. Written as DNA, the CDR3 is TGCGCCAGCACCCGAGGGGGGGCAGGAGATACGCAGTATTTT. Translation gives CASTRGGAGDTQYF.

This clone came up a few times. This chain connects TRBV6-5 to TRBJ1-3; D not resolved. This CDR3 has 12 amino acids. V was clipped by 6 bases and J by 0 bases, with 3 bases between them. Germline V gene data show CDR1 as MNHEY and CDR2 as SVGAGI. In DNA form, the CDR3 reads TGTGCCAGCAGGAGCTCTGGAAACACCATATATTTT. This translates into CASRSSGNTIYF.

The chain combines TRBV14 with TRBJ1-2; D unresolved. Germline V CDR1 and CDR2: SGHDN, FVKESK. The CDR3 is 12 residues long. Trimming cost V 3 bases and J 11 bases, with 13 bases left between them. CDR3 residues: CASSHNSFLYTF. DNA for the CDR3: TGTGCCAGCAGCCATAACAGCTTTCTTTACACCTTC.